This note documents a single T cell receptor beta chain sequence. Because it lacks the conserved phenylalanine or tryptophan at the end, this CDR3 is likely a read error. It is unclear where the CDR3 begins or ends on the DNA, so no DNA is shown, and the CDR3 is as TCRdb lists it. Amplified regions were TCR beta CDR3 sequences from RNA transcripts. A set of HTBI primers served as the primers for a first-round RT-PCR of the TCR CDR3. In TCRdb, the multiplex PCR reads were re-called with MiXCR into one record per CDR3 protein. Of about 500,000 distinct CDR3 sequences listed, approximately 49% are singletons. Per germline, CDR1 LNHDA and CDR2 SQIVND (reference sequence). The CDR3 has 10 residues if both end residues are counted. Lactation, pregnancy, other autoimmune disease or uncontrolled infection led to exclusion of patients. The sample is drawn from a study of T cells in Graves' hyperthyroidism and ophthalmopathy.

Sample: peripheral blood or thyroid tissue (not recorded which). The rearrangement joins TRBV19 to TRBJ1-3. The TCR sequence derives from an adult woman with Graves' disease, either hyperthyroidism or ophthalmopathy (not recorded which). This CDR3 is CASSRGLLAG.